Detailed here is one TCR beta chain. Its antigen target is currently unknown. Base qualities were left out, and no much larger clone turns up one base away. The CDR3 numbers 14 residues from cysteine through phenylalanine. The entry retains the CDR3 DNA only, 42 bases that are in frame from base 1. According to the germline V gene (reference sequence), CDR1 reads MNHEY and CDR2 reads SMNVEV. The V end loses 2 bases and the J end loses 5 bases, and a stretch of 9 bases separates them. The sample comes from a study of T cell changes during pregnancy in multiple sclerosis (dated by TCRdb to the late 2010s). About the study as a whole: Changes in the T cell repertoire over the course of pregnancy were examined in this study in women with multiple sclerosis.

Receptor libraries were prepared by the immunoSEQ multiplex PCR assay. This immuneACCESS table, as held by TCRdb, lists in-frame sequences with V and J called but not all clones. Of the missing ones, under half trace to an unresolved V gene in checked studies; the others have no known cause. This sample has tens of thousands of clones in its table, and around 90% of those were observed once. 1% to 1.5% of the sample goes to the ten largest clones. The origin of this receptor is a female donor with multiple sclerosis, enrolled in a pregnancy study. Source: peripheral blood, taken in the second trimester of pregnancy. The sequence is built from TRBV27 and TRBJ1-4; no D gene call is confident. The CDR3 corresponds to CASSLQTGNEKLFF. The DNA sequence is as follows: TGTGCCAGCAGTTTACAGACGGGGAATGAAAAACTGTTTTTT. With the portions outside the CDR3 filled from the reference TRBV27 and TRBJ1-4 genes, the complete variable region becomes EAQVTQNPRYLITVTGKKLTVTCSQNMNHEYMSWYRQDPGLGLRQIYYSMNVEVTDKGDVPEGYKVSRKEKRNFPLILESPSPNQTSLYFCASSLQTGNEKLFFGSGTQLSVL.